This T cell receptor (beta chain) appears in the sequencing data of a study of shared clonotypes between healthy human individuals. Overall study: CD4 naive cells filled three plates per donor, CD4 memory three, CD8 naive two and CD8 memory one.

With regard to this clone: The antigen remains undetermined.

Assay execution took place at the deep level. Sequencing was performed with immunoSEQ multiplex PCR; in TCRdb, only in-frame clones are kept and a portion is missing. Seen here are about 980,000 clones, about 80% observed once, and the top ten hold around 1.4%. Findings and caveats of the study: Represented diversity, genetic and exposure-history alike, was limited by few donors.

The sequenced sample was memory CD4+ T cells sorted from blood. As to subset: CD45RA-negative fraction. The sequence was obtained from a man aged 18-30 years in good health.

The CDR3 region has the DNA TGCGCCAGCAGCTTGGGGGGACAGACTAATGAAAAACTGTTTTTT. Protein: CASSLGGQTNEKLFF. The V and J genes are TRBV5-1 and TRBJ1-4, with 7 bases fitting TRBD1. V dropped 0 bases and J dropped 2; count of bases not matched to a gene: 1. In germline, CDR1 is SGHRS, CDR2 YFSETQ. This CDR3 has 15 residues.